This is a list of T cell receptor beta chains from one sample in a study of spatial heterogeneity in lung cancer. TCRdb independently ran MiXCR on the 5' RACE reads; one entry per CDR3 protein. Counted here are around 120,000 distinct CDR3 sequences, more than 10% occurring once; the ten biggest clones make up roughly 17%. The sequenced sample was PBMCs, obtained at follow-up. The receptors were sampled from a male donor with early-stage non-small cell lung cancer. Both conserved end residues are part of each CDR3. The D gene is left open where the match is weak. Clone size is given for some rows only: seen once, a few or many times, or a class if the clone is expanded.

TRBJ2-3	TRBD2	many	TRBV30	CAWRTSGAADTQYF	TGTGCCTGGAGGACTAGCGGGGCTGCAGATACGCAGTATTTT
TRBJ1-1	NA	NA	TRBV12-3/TRBV12-4	CASSPTVGRGTEAFF	TGTGCCAGCAGCCCAACCGTGGGCAGGGGAACTGAAGCTTTCTTT
TRBJ1-3	NA	few	TRBV6-2/TRBV6-3	CGSHPTSGNTIYF	TGCGGATCCCATCCGACCTCTGGAAACACCATATATTTT
TRBJ1-5	NA	few	TRBV28	CASSLPYSNQPQHF	TGTGCCAGCAGCCTCCCTTATAGCAATCAGCCCCAGCATTTT
TRBJ2-7	TRBD1	many	TRBV29-1	CSVAGTEEQYF	TGCAGCGTTGCGGGGACAGAAGAGCAGTACTTC
TRBJ1-5	NA	many	TRBV4-3	CASSHVGANQPQHF	TGCGCCAGCAGCCACGTGGGAGCTAATCAGCCCCAGCATTTT
TRBJ2-3	NA	many	TRBV20-1	CSARMVGGTQYF	TGCAGTGCTAGGATGGTCGGAGGGACGCAGTATTTT
TRBJ2-2	TRBD1	few	TRBV7-8	CASSLALDRGVYTGELFF	TGTGCCAGCAGCTTAGCTCTCGACAGGGGGGTCTACACCGGGGAGCTGTTTTTT
TRBJ2-3	TRBD2	once	TRBV6-2/TRBV6-3	CASSYFILAGGTDTQYF	TGTGCCAGCAGTTACTTCATTCTAGCGGGTGGCACAGATACGCAGTATTTT
TRBJ2-1	TRBD2	NA	TRBV10-2	CASSEGTSGGGKDEQFF	TGCGCCAGCAGTGAGGGTACTAGCGGGGGGGGTAAGGATGAGCAGTTCTTC
TRBJ1-6	TRBD1	few	TRBV5-5	CASSLGRDSRRPLHF	TGTGCCAGCAGCTTGGGCCGGGACAGCCGCCGACCCCTCCACTTT
TRBJ1-2	NA	NA	TRBV7-2	CASSFFSDANYGYTF	TGTGCCAGCAGCTTTTTTAGCGACGCTAACTATGGCTACACCTTC